What follows are 13 T cell receptor beta chains derived from one specimen sequenced in a study of CD8 T cells in ankylosing spondylitis. MiXCR was run by TCRdb on the 5' RACE reads, yielding one entry per CDR3 protein. The table shows 250,000 to 350,000 distinct CDR3 sequences, with roughly 20% occurring only once. Sequenced material: blood, either unsorted or a sorted T cell fraction (not recorded which). These receptors all come from a female donor with ankylosing spondylitis or in good health (not recorded which).

This clonotype was counted many times. J is TRBJ2-1 and V is TRBV10-3; D not resolved. This CDR3 region has 13 residues. V was trimmed by 10 bases and J by 3 bases, leaving 13 bases between them. In germline, CDR1 is ENHRY, CDR2 SYGVKD. The CDR3 DNA reads TGTGCCACGAGAGAAGGGTACTACAATGAGCAGTTCTTC. Translating it yields CATREGYYNEQFF.

This clonotype was seen many times. J is TRBJ2-7 and V is TRBV6-6, with 7 nucleotides matching TRBD2. The CDR3 length is 13 residues. Losses at the gene ends were 7 bases for V and 7 bases for J; bases not matched to a gene: 10. CDR1 is MNHNY and CDR2 is SVGAGI in the germline V gene (reference sequence). Here the CDR3 reads CASNGRAAGEQYF. For the CDR3, the DNA is TGTGCCAGCAATGGGAGGGCCGCGGGAGAGCAGTACTTC.

This clonotype was picked up many times. The genes are TRBV6-2 or TRBV6-3 and TRBJ1-1; no definite D call. Germline V lookup: CDR1 MNHEY, CDR2 SVGEGT. Trimming left V 6 bases short and J 4 bases short, with 6 bases between. The CDR3 totals 11 residues. Written as DNA, the CDR3 is TGTGCCAGCAGCCAGGTCACTGAAGCTTTCTTT. Translated, it gives CASSQVTEAFF.

J is TRBJ2-1 and V is TRBV18; 8 positions agree with TRBD1. This CDR3 is 15 amino acids long. With 5 bases clipped from V and 3 bases from J, the junction kept 6 bases outside the gene matches. The germline V gene has CDR1 KGHSH and CDR2 LQKENI. In nucleotides, the CDR3 is TGTGCCAGCTCAGGTGGGACAGGTGACTACAATGAGCAGTTCTTC. Its translation is CASSGGTGDYNEQFF.

This clonotype was observed a few times. V gene TRBV7-8 combines with J gene TRBJ1-1; 7 bases agree with TRBD1. The CDR3 totals 13 residues. Germline V gives CDR1 SGHVS, CDR2 FQNEAQ. The junction had 5 bases not matched to a gene; V was cut back by 5 bases and J by 5 bases. In nucleotides, the CDR3 is TGTGCCAGCAGCGGACCGACAGGGACTGAAGCTTTCTTT. Protein product: CASSGPTGTEAFF.

This clonotype has more than one count but fewer than ten. The chain couples TRBV10-3 to TRBJ2-1, with 9 bases identical to TRBD1. Per germline, CDR1 ENHRY and CDR2 SYGVKD. Trimming at V came to 10 bases and at J to 8 bases, leaving 12 bases not matched to a gene. CDR3 length equals 14 residues. The CDR3 region has the DNA TGTGCCACCCGTAGGAGACAGGGGGTCGATGAGCAGTTCTTC. Its translation: CATRRRQGVDEQFF.

Only a few counts were recorded for this clonotype. The chain employs TRBV27 and TRBJ2-1, with TRBD2 identical over 8 bases. Germline-derived CDR1 and CDR2 are MNHEY and SMNVEV (reference sequence). V trimming: 4 bases; J trimming: 7 bases; junction bases outside the gene matches: 9. The CDR3 runs 15 residues. The CDR3 DNA sequence: TGTGCCAGCAGTTCCGCCGGGACTAGTGTAAATGAGCAGTTCTTC. The encoded protein is CASSSAGTSVNEQFF.

V usage is TRBV3-1 and J usage is TRBJ2-2; no clear D gene. The CDR3 sequence is 11 residues long. The germline V gene has CDR1 LGHDT and CDR2 YNNKEL (reference sequence). Trimming shortened V by 3 bases and J by 6 bases, and 2 bases separated the two germline ends. DNA of the CDR3: TGTGCCAGCAGCCATTCCGGGGAGCTGTTTTTT. It yields the protein CASSHSGELFF.

This clonotype turned up a few times. The genes are TRBV27 and TRBJ2-2; the match to TRBD2 covers 10 bases. Germline loops: CDR1 MNHEY, CDR2 SMNVEV (reference sequence). The CDR3 is 18 amino acids. The V segment lost 3 bases and the J segment 6 bases; nucleotides outside the gene matches: 13. CDR3 region: CASSFAAPGSGRSGELFF. The CDR3 coding sequence is TGTGCCAGCAGTTTCGCGGCCCCGGGTAGCGGGAGGTCCGGGGAGCTGTTTTTT.

This chain connects TRBV5-1 to TRBJ2-6; D unresolved. V lost 2 bases to trimming and J lost 0 bases, with 12 bases between them. CDR3 length: 17 amino acids. Looked up from germline, CDR1 is SGHRS and CDR2 is YFSETQ. The CDR3 nucleotides are TGCGCCAGCAGCTTAGTAGACTCAGGCTCTGGGGCCAACGTCCTGACTTTC. Translating it yields CASSLVDSGSGANVLTF. Together with reference TRBV5-1 and TRBJ2-6, the CDR3 gives the full variable domain: KAGVTQTPRYLIKTRGQQVTLSCSPISGHRSVSWYQQTPGQGLQFLFEYFSETQRNKGNFPGRFSGRQFSNSRSEMNVSTLELGDSALYLCASSLVDSGSGANVLTFGAGSRLTVL.

This clonotype was counted only a few times. The CDR3 loop is CASSLGQISSYEQYF. In nucleotides, the CDR3 is TGCGCCAGCAGCTTGGGACAGATTTCCTCCTACGAGCAGTACTTC. The V and J genes are TRBV5-1 and TRBJ2-7, with a tentative D call TRBD1 (5 bases). V was trimmed by 0 bases and J by 0 bases, leaving 10 bases between them. This CDR3 has 15 amino acids. Germline CDR1 SGHRS, CDR2 YFSETQ.

This clonotype has ten or more counts. This sequence joins TRBV20-1 and TRBJ2-3; possible D gene TRBD2, 5 bases. This CDR3 has 12 amino acids. From germline, CDR1 is DFQATT and CDR2 SNEGSKA (reference sequence). V was trimmed by 6 bases and J by 8 bases, leaving 15 bases between them. The CDR3 region is CSATNSRGTQYF. The DNA of the CDR3 is TGCAGTGCCACTAATTCACGGGGTACGCAGTATTTT.

This clonotype was observed a handful of times. The chain links TRBV27 to TRBJ2-7; 9 nucleotides align to TRBD1. The CDR3 runs to 15 residues. Germline V lookup: CDR1 MNHEY, CDR2 SMNVEV (reference sequence). V shed 4 bases, J shed 4 bases, and the junction held 8 bases outside the gene matches. The CDR3 DNA sequence: TGTGCCAGCAGTTCCCTAGGGACAGGGTCTTACGAGCAGTACTTC. As protein: CASSSLGTGSYEQYF.